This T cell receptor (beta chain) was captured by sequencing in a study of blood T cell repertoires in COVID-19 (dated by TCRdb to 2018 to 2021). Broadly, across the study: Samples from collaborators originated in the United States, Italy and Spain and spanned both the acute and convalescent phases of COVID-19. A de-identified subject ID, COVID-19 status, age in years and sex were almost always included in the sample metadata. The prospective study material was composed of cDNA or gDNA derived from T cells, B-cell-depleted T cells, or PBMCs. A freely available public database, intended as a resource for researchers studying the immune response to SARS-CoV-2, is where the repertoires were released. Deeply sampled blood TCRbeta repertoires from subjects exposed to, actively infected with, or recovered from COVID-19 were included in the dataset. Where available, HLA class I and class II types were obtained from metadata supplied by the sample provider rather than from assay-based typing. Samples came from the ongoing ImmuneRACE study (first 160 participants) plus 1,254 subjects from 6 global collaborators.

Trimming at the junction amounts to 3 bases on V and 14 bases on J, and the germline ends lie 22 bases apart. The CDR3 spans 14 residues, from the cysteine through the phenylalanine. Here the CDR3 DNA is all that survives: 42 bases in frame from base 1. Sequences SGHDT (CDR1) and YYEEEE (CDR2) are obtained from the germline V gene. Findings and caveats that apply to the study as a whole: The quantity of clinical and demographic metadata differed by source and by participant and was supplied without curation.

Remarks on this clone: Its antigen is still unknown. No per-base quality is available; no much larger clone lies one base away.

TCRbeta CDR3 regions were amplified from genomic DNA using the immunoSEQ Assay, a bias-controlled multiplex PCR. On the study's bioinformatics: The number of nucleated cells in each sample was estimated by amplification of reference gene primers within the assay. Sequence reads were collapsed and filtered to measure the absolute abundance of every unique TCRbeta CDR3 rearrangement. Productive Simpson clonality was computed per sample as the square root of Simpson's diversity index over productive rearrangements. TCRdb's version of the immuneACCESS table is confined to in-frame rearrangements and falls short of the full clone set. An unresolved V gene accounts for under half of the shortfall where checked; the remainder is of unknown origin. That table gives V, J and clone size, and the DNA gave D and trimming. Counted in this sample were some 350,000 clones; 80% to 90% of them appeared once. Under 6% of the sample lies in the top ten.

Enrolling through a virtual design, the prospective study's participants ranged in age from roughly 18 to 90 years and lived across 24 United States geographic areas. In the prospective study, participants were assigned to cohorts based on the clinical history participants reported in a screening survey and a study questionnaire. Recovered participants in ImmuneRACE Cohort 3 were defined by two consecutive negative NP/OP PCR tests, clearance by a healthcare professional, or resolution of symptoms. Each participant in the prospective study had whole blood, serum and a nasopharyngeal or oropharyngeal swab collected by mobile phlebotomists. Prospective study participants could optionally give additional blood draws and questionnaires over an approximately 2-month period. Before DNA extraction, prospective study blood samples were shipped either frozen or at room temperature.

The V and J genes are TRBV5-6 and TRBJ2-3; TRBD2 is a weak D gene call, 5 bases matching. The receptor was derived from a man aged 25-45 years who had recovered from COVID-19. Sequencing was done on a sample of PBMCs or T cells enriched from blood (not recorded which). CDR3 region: CASSSAGGYKHRYF. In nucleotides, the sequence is TGTGCCAGCAGCTCTGCGGGCGGTTATAAGCATCGGTATTTT. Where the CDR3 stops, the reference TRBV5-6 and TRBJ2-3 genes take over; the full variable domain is DAGVTQSPTHLIKTRGQQVTLRCSPKSGHDTVSWYQQALGQGPQFIFQYYEEEERQRGNFPDRFSGHQFPNYSSELNVNALLLGDSALYLCASSSAGGYKHRYFGPGTRLTVL.